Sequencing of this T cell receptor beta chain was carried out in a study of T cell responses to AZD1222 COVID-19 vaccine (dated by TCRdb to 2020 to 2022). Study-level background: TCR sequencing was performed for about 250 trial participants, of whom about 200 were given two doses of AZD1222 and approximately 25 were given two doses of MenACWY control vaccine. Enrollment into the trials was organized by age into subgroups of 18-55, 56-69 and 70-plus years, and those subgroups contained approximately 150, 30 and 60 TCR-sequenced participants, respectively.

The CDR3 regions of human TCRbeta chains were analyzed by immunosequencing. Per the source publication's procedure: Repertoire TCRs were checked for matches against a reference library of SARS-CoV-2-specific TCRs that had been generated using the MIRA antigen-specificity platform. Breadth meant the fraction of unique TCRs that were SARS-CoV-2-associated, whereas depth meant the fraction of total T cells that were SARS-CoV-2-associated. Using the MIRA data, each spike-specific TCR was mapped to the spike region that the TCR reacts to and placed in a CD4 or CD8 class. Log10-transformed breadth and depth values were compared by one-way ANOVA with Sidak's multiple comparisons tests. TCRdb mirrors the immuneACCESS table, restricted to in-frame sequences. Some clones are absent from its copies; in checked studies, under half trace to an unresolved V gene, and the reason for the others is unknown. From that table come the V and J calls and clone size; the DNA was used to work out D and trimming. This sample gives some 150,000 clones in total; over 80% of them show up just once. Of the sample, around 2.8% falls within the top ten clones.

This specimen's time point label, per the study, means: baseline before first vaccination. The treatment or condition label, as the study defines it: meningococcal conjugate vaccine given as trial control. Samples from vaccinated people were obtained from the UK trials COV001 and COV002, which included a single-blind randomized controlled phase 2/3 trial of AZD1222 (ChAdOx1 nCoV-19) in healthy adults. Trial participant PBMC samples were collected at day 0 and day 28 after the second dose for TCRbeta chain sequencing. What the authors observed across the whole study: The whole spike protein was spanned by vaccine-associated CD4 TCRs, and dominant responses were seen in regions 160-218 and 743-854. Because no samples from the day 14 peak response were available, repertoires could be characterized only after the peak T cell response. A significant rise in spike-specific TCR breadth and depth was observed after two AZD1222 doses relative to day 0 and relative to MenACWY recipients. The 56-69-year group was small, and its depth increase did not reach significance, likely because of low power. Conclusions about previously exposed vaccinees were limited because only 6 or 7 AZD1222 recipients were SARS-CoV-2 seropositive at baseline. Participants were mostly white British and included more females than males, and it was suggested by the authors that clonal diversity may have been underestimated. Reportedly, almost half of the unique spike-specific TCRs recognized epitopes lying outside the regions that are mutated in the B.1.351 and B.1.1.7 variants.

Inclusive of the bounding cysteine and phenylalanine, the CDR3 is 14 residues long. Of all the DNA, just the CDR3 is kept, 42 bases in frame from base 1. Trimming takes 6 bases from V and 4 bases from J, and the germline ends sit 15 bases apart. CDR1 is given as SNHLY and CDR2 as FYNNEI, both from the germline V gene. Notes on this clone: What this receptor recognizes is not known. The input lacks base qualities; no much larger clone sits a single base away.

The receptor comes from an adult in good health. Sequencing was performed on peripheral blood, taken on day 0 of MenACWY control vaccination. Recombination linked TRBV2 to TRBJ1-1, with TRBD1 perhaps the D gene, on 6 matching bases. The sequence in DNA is TGTGCCAGCAGCCCAAACCGGGGGCGCACTGAAGCTTTCTTT. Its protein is CASSPNRGRTEAFF.